A single sample is the source of the 17 T cell receptor beta chains below, sequenced in a study of cytomegalovirus exposure and HLA in healthy donors. The primer mix had 60 Vbeta and 13 Jbeta primers. Libraries were prepared by immunoSEQ multiplex PCR; TCRdb keeps only in-frame clonotypes and omits some of them. The repertoire has 150,000 to 200,000 clones, around 80% of them found once; the top ten carry over 10%. The sample was PBMCs. The receptors were gathered from a woman aged 50 to 60 in good health and CMV-seropositive.

A few counts support this clone. The chain recombines TRBV18 with TRBJ1-2; a weak D match, TRBD1 (6 bases). V dropped 6 bases and J dropped 1 base, with 18 bases sitting between them. Germline lookup yields CDR1 KGHSH and CDR2 LQKENI. The CDR3 length is 16 residues. CDR3 in DNA: TGTGCCAGCTCGCGGACAAGGGGGACCTTTAACTATGGCTACACCTTC. Amino acids: CASSRTRGTFNYGYTF.

The gene calls are TRBV6-1 and TRBJ2-3; TRBD2 matches at 12 bases. Per the germline V gene, CDR1 is MNHNS and CDR2 is SASEGT. Trimming removed 2 bases from V and 1 base from J; junction bases left unmatched: 1. The CDR3 totals 16 residues. Written as DNA, the CDR3 is TGTGCCAGCAGTGAAAGGACTAGCGGGGGCACAGATACGCAGTATTTT. Protein: CASSERTSGGTDTQYF.

The rearrangement uses TRBV5-1 and TRBJ2-5; no reliable D call. The CDR3 contains 13 residues. V was pared by 5 bases and J by 5 bases, with 13 bases between. The germline V gene has CDR1 SGHRS and CDR2 YFSETQ. CDR3 amino acids: CASRQRLEETQYF. The CDR3 nucleotides read TGCGCCAGCAGACAACGACTGGAGGAGACCCAGTACTTC. Together with reference TRBV5-1 and TRBJ2-5, the CDR3 gives the full variable domain: KAGVTQTPRYLIKTRGQQVTLSCSPISGHRSVSWYQQTPGQGLQFLFEYFSETQRNKGNFPGRFSGRQFSNSRSEMNVSTLELGDSALYLCASRQRLEETQYFGPGTRLLVL.

The chain joins TRBV28 to TRBJ1-2, with 7 positions matching TRBD1. Germline V gene lookup returns CDR1 MDHEN and CDR2 SYDVKM. The junction had 8 bases not matched to a gene; V was cut back by 7 bases and J by 0 bases. The CDR3 totals 15 residues. The CDR3 DNA follows: TGTGCCAGCAACCAACAGGGGAGCGCTAACTATGGCTACACCTTC. It is translated as CASNQQGSANYGYTF.

The CDR3 DNA reads TGTGCCAGCAGCCTGGACACCGATCAGCCCCAGCATTTT. Protein: CASSLDTDQPQHF. The chain carries TRBV7-2 and TRBJ1-5; D may be TRBD1 (5 bases). CDR1 SGHTA and CDR2 FQGNSA come from the germline V gene. V was cut by 5 bases and J by 5 bases, with 10 bases left in between. The CDR3 spans 13 residues.

The chain combines TRBV2 with TRBJ2-2; D gene ambiguous. Germline CDR1 is SNHLY and CDR2 is FYNNEI. The CDR3 is made up of 14 amino acids. V lost 4 bases to trimming and J lost 1 base, with 7 bases between them. CDR3 region: CASSAEQNTGELFF. The CDR3, as DNA: TGTGCCAGCAGTGCGGAGCAGAACACCGGGGAGCTGTTTTTT.

The chain uses TRBV6-5 and TRBJ2-7; 7 bases align to TRBD2. Germline V CDR1 and CDR2: MNHEY, SVGAGI. J gave up 3 bases and V 10 bases, and 9 bases lay outside the gene matches. The CDR3 has 13 residues. The CDR3 DNA reads as TGTGCCACCCAACTCGGGGGGATCTACGAGCAGTACTTC. It specifies CATQLGGIYEQYF.

V is TRBV5-1 and J is TRBJ2-5, with 10 nucleotides matching TRBD1. With the DNA end fitting TRBJ2-7 better, the J assignment may be wrong. Germline values: CDR1 SGHRS, CDR2 YFSETQ. The CDR3 spans 16 residues. In DNA form, the CDR3 reads TGCGCCAGCAGCTCTAAAACGGGGACAGGGGCCTACGAGCAGTACTTC. Residues: CASSSKTGTGAYEQYF.

This rearrangement joins TRBV10-2 to TRBJ1-4; D uncertain. The CDR3 loop spans 14 amino acids. Germline V gives CDR1 WSHSY, CDR2 SAAADI. V shed 4 bases and J shed 8 bases, with 14 bases lying between them. CDR3 sequence: CASSGTPRGEKLFF. The CDR3 DNA sequence: TGCGCCAGCAGTGGGACTCCGCGAGGAGAAAAACTGTTTTTT.

V gene TRBV7-9 combines with J gene TRBJ1-2; a weak D match, TRBD1 (6 bases). There are 14 residues in the CDR3. Germline V CDR1 and CDR2: SEHNR, FQNEAQ (reference sequence). The V gene lost 1 base and the J gene lost 6 bases, with 12 bases spanning the gap. The CDR3 DNA sequence: TGTGCCAGCAGCTTAGAAGTGGGGGCTAATGGCTACACCTTC. Amino acid sequence: CASSLEVGANGYTF.

The count of this clone is one. The chain carries TRBV7-9 and TRBJ1-5, with D perhaps TRBD1 (5 bases). Trimming left V 3 bases short and J 1 base short, with 7 bases between. Germline CDR1 reads SEHNR; CDR2 reads FQNEAQ (reference sequence). The CDR3 runs to 14 residues. The DNA for the CDR3 is TGTGCCAGCAGCTTCGGACAAAGCAATCAGCCCCAGCATTTT. Its protein product is CASSFGQSNQPQHF.

The V call is TRBV6-5, the J call TRBJ1-5; 8 nucleotides match TRBD1. The germline gives CDR1 MNHEY, CDR2 SVGAGI. J gave up 9 bases and V 4 bases, and 5 bases lay outside the gene matches. The CDR3 totals 13 residues. CDR3 sequence reads: CASSSDRDRPQHF. The CDR3 DNA sequence: TGTGCCAGCAGTTCGGACAGGGACCGGCCCCAGCATTTT.

The chain employs TRBV7-8 and TRBJ1-2; TRBD1 agrees at 8 bases. Trimming cost V 6 bases and J 4 bases; bases outside gene matches: 7. This CDR3 comprises 14 residues. CDR1 is SGHVS, CDR2 FQNEAQ, per germline. CDR3 sequence: CASSYTGGGYGYTF. The CDR3, as DNA: TGTGCCAGCAGTTATACAGGGGGGGGCTATGGCTACACCTTC.

The rearrangement uses TRBV6-5 and TRBJ1-2; TRBD1 matches at 9 bases. The CDR3 covers 13 residues. The trim removed 8 bases at V and 3 bases at J, leaving 4 bases unmatched. Germline V gene data show CDR1 as MNHEY and CDR2 as SVGAGI. The CDR3 loop is CASGRQGDYGYTF. In DNA, the CDR3 is TGTGCCAGCGGGAGACAGGGGGACTATGGCTACACCTTC.

The genes are TRBV7-3 and TRBJ2-7; D not resolved. The CDR3 extends over 12 amino acids. Germline values: CDR1 SGHTA, CDR2 FQGTGA. Trimming cost V 6 bases and J 3 bases, with 9 bases left between them. The CDR3 nucleotides read TGTGCCAGCAGTTGTAAACACTACGAGCAGTACTTC. This translates into CASSCKHYEQYF.

CDR3 DNA: TGTGCCAGCAGCCCAATCGGGACTGGGAAGGCCAAAAACATTCAGTACTTC. Translation gives CASSPIGTGKAKNIQYF. This chain links TRBV7-9 with TRBJ2-4; D might be TRBD2 (6 bases). This CDR3 has 17 residues. Germline assignment: CDR1 SEHNR and CDR2 FQNEAQ (reference sequence). V dropped 5 bases and J dropped 1 base, with 18 bases sitting between them.

CDR3 DNA: TGTGCCTGGACCCCGCCTTTGTGGAAAGCGGGGTCCTACGAGCAGTACTTC. It is translated as CAWTPPLWKAGSYEQYF. This chain links TRBV30 with TRBJ2-7, with TRBD2 matching 7 bases. Per germline, CDR1 GTSNPN and CDR2 SVGIG (reference sequence). The CDR3 has 17 amino acids. The V gene end was trimmed by 4 bases and the J gene end by 1 base; junction bases not matched to a gene: 16.